The 31 T cell receptor beta chains given below trace back to one sample, sequenced in a study of shared clonotypes between healthy human individuals. Produced via immunoSEQ multiplex PCR; TCRdb's table is partial and in-frame only. The sample has roughly 2.1 million clones; roughly 91% are singletons. The naive CD8 subset, CD45RO-negative cells positively selected for CCR7, excluded terminally differentiated effector memory CD45RA+ cells. Sequencing input: naive CD8+ T cells from PBMCs. The receptors stem from a man aged 18 to 30 in good health. Some clones in this sample may be carry-over from other donors' samples.

The V call is TRBV28, the J call TRBJ2-7; 8 positions match TRBD2. After removal of 6 bases from V and 3 bases from J, the junction contained 13 bases not matched to a gene. This CDR3 contains 16 residues. From germline, CDR1 is MDHEN and CDR2 SYDVKM. The CDR3 DNA reads as TGTGCCAGCAGCCGGGCCCTTCGGGGGGGTTTCTACGAGCAGTACTTC. It specifies CASSRALRGGFYEQYF.

The CDR3 DNA sequence: TGCGCCAGCAGCAACCATGGGGGGACCACAGATACGCAGTATTTT. Protein product: CASSNHGGTTDTQYF. The chain is built from TRBV5-1 and TRBJ2-3; TRBD2 might be the D (6 bases). Trimming left V 4 bases short and J 2 bases short, with 14 bases between. The CDR3 is 15 amino acids. In germline, CDR1 is SGHRS, CDR2 YFSETQ.

CDR3 sequence (DNA): TGTGCCAGCAGTTTATATAGGACAGGGTACAATGAGCAGTTCTTC. It yields the protein CASSLYRTGYNEQFF. The chain has TRBV28 and TRBJ2-1; 8 bases match TRBD1. This CDR3 comprises 15 residues. From germline, CDR1 is MDHEN and CDR2 SYDVKM. V gave up 1 base and J gave up 4 bases; unmatched junction bases: 3.

The chain recombines TRBV5-4 with TRBJ2-3; 9 bases line up with TRBD2. The ends lost 4 bases at V and 5 bases at J; junction bases unmatched: 14. Germline V CDR1 and CDR2: SGHNT, YYREEE (reference sequence). The CDR3 runs to 17 residues. Here the CDR3 reads CASSPWWAGGPGDTQYF. The CDR3 DNA sequence: TGTGCCAGCAGCCCCTGGTGGGCGGGAGGGCCGGGAGATACGCAGTATTTT.

The rearrangement links TRBV5-4 to TRBJ2-2; the match to TRBD2 covers 7 bases. The CDR3 loop spans 15 amino acids. J was trimmed by 4 bases and V by 4 bases; bases with no gene match: 7. Germline loops: CDR1 SGHNT, CDR2 YYREEE (reference sequence). The CDR3 sequence: CASSHQGGFTGELFF. Written as DNA, the CDR3 is TGTGCCAGCAGCCATCAGGGAGGGTTCACCGGGGAGCTGTTTTTT.

The V gene is TRBV6-6, the J gene TRBJ2-7; D perhaps matches TRBD2 (5 bases). This CDR3 contains 13 residues. Trimming took off 5 bases at V and 2 bases at J, with 10 bases between the two ends. Germline V gene lookup returns CDR1 MNHNY and CDR2 SVGAGI (reference sequence). The CDR3 loop is CASSPLGPYEQYF. CDR3 nucleotides: TGTGCCAGCAGTCCACTAGGGCCCTACGAGCAGTACTTC.

The sample holds one count of this clone. The genes are TRBV4-1 and TRBJ2-7, with no clear D. The V end was cut by 4 bases, the J end by 2 bases, with 15 bases between. The CDR3 has 15 amino acids. Germline CDR1 is MGHRA and CDR2 is YSYEKL. CDR3 nucleotide sequence: TGCGCCAGCAGCCCTTTCCGCGGTGAGGCCTACGAGCAGTACTTC. Its translation is CASSPFRGEAYEQYF.

V gene TRBV9 combines with J gene TRBJ1-3; D perhaps matches TRBD1 (5 bases). V lost 3 bases and J 0 bases, leaving 10 bases between the germline ends. This CDR3 has 15 residues. CDR1 is SGDLS, CDR2 YYNGEE, per germline. In nucleotides, the CDR3 is TGTGCCAGCAGCGCTGACAGCCGCTCTGGAAACACCATATATTTT. Translating gives CASSADSRSGNTIYF.

The count of this clone is one. This chain links TRBV6-5 with TRBJ2-1, with 16 bases aligning to TRBD2. Trimming removed 5 bases from V and 8 bases from J; junction bases left unmatched: 0. The CDR3 has 14 residues. Germline loops: CDR1 MNHEY, CDR2 SVGAGI. CDR3 DNA: TGTGCCAGCAGTGGGACTAGCGGGAGGGATGAGCAGTTCTTC. Its protein product is CASSGTSGRDEQFF.

The chain joins TRBV5-1 to TRBJ1-1; no clear D gene. The CDR3 length is 14 residues. The V end was cut by 1 base, the J end by 3 bases, with 10 bases between. CDR1 is SGHRS and CDR2 is YFSETQ in the germline V gene. The CDR3 sequence is CASSLWVADTEAFF. The DNA for the CDR3 is TGCGCCAGCAGCTTGTGGGTGGCAGACACTGAAGCTTTCTTT. The full variable domain, completed using reference TRBV5-1 and TRBJ1-1, is KAGVTQTPRYLIKTRGQQVTLSCSPISGHRSVSWYQQTPGQGLQFLFEYFSETQRNKGNFPGRFSGRQFSNSRSEMNVSTLELGDSALYLCASSLWVADTEAFFGQGTRLTVV.

The gene calls are TRBV5-1 and TRBJ2-3, with D perhaps matching TRBD1 or TRBD2 (5 bases each). Germline V CDR1 and CDR2: SGHRS, YFSETQ. The CDR3 length is 17 residues. V was pared by 4 bases and J by 6 bases, with 24 bases between. Here the CDR3 reads CASSITRLHGEGDTQYF. In DNA, the CDR3 is TGCGCCAGCAGCATTACCCGACTTCACGGAGAGGGGGATACGCAGTATTTT.

This clone was seen once. This chain uses TRBV28 with TRBJ1-3; the D is unclear. Germline CDR1 MDHEN, CDR2 SYDVKM. V gave up 5 bases and J gave up 7 bases, with 9 bases separating them. The CDR3 totals 12 residues. The CDR3 is CASSLGLNTIYF. For the CDR3, the DNA is TGTGCCAGCAGTCTCGGATTGAACACCATATATTTT. The full variable domain, its missing parts supplied by reference TRBV28 and TRBJ1-3, is DVKVTQSSRYLVKRTGEKVFLECVQDMDHENMFWYRQDPGLGLRLIYFSYDVKMKEKGDIPEGYSVSREKKERFSLILESASTNQTSMYLCASSLGLNTIYFGEGSWLTVV.

The V gene is TRBV5-1, the J gene TRBJ1-1; 10 bases map to TRBD1. CDR1 is SGHRS and CDR2 is YFSETQ in the germline V gene. The CDR3 has 20 residues. Trimming at V came to 1 base and at J to 1 base, leaving 16 bases not matched to a gene. The CDR3 coding sequence is TGCGCCAGCAGCTTGCCGGGACAGGGGACCCGCCGGACAGCGAACACTGAAGCTTTCTTT. Translation gives CASSLPGQGTRRTANTEAFF.

Of note for this clone: Other DNA sequences from this sample encode an identical CDR3 as well. The chain couples TRBV19 to TRBJ1-2; TRBD1 aligns across 8 bases. CDR3 length: 14 residues. Germline values: CDR1 LNHDA, CDR2 SQIVND (reference sequence). After removal of 6 bases from V and 4 bases from J, the junction contained 7 bases not matched to a gene. The CDR3 reads CASSPGTGGYGYTF. As DNA, the CDR3 is TGTGCCAGTAGCCCTGGAACAGGGGGCTATGGCTACACCTTC.

The chain is built from TRBV10-1 and TRBJ1-1; 10 bases are shared with TRBD1. The CDR3 is 14 residues long. With 5 bases clipped from V and 3 bases from J, the junction kept 3 bases outside the gene matches. Germline CDR1 and CDR2: WNHNN and SYGVQD (reference sequence). The CDR3 protein is CASSTGQGDTEAFF. CDR3 nucleotide sequence: TGCGCCAGCAGTACCGGACAGGGGGACACTGAAGCTTTCTTT.

The gene calls are TRBV27 and TRBJ2-3; TRBD2 matches at 7 bases. The CDR3 consists of 15 residues. Germline V gene data show CDR1 as MNHEY and CDR2 as SMNVEV (reference sequence). The ends lost 7 bases at V and 4 bases at J; junction bases unmatched: 11. CDR3 nucleotide sequence: TGTGCCAGCACCTCATCCGGGCTAGCGGCAGATACGCAGTATTTT. It yields the protein CASTSSGLAADTQYF.

V usage is TRBV9 and J usage is TRBJ2-7; the match to TRBD1 covers 9 bases. The CDR3 sequence is 15 residues long. J was trimmed by 4 bases and V by 4 bases; bases with no gene match: 9. CDR1 is SGDLS, CDR2 YYNGEE, per germline. CDR3 residues: CASSPEQGARYEQYF. The CDR3 nucleotides read TGTGCCAGCAGCCCGGAACAGGGGGCGCGTTACGAGCAGTACTTC. The variable domain in full, with the rest retrieved from reference TRBV9 and TRBJ2-7, is DSGVTQTPKHLITATGQRVTLRCSPRSGDLSVYWYQQSLDQGLQFLIQYYNGEERAKGNILERFSAQQFPDLHSELNLSSLELGDSALYFCASSPEQGARYEQYFGPGTRLTVT.

This clone was detected only once. CDR3 in amino acids: CASRPQYGLSSYEQYF. The DNA of the CDR3 is TGTGCCAGCAGACCTCAGTACGGGTTGAGCTCCTACGAGCAGTACTTC. The V call is TRBV7-9, the J call TRBJ2-7, with D unresolved. The CDR3 has 16 amino acids. V gave up 6 bases and J gave up 0 bases, with 18 bases separating them. In germline, CDR1 is SEHNR, CDR2 FQNEAQ (reference sequence).

The chain joins TRBV11-2 to TRBJ1-2, with TRBD1 as a possible D gene (6 bases). Deletions cut 3 bases from V and 4 bases from J, with 18 bases between. The CDR3 covers 16 residues. Germline V gene lookup returns CDR1 SGHAT and CDR2 FQNNGV. This chain's CDR3 is CASSLRDTPNTYGYTF. The CDR3, as DNA: TGTGCCAGCAGCTTGAGGGACACTCCCAACACCTATGGCTACACCTTC.

CDR3 in amino acids: CASSLPEGKLFF. The DNA of the CDR3 is TGTGCCAGCTCACTCCCGGAAGGAAAACTGTTTTTT. The J gene is TRBJ1-4, the V gene TRBV18; no clear D gene. CDR3 size: 12 residues. The ends were cut back, 4 bases at V and 10 bases at J, with 10 bases in the middle. Germline V gives CDR1 KGHSH, CDR2 LQKENI.

As to this clone: Other DNA sequences in the sample encode the same CDR3. The V call is TRBV27, the J call TRBJ1-5; tentative D call: TRBD1 (5 bases). Looked up from germline, CDR1 is MNHEY and CDR2 is SMNVEV (reference sequence). Trimming cost V 6 bases and J 1 base, with 10 bases left between them. The CDR3 loop spans 14 amino acids. CDR3 DNA: TGTGCCAGCAGGCGGGGCGGGAGCAATCAGCCCCAGCATTTT. This codes for CASRRGGSNQPQHF.

The V gene is TRBV30, the J gene TRBJ2-7; D is perhaps TRBD1 (5 bases). V shed 1 base and J shed 2 bases, with 12 bases lying between them. CDR1 GTSNPN and CDR2 SVGIG come from the germline V gene (reference sequence). This CDR3 region has 14 residues. This CDR3 is CAWSERVTAYEQYF. CDR3 DNA sequence: TGTGCCTGGAGTGAAAGGGTGACAGCCTACGAGCAGTACTTC.

CDR3 in amino acids: CASSAPRDRYNQPQHF. The CDR3 bases are TGTGCCAGTAGTGCGCCCCGGGACAGGTACAATCAGCCCCAGCATTTT. The chain links TRBV19 to TRBJ1-5; 8 bases fit TRBD1. The V gene end was trimmed by 5 bases and the J gene end by 3 bases; junction bases not matched to a gene: 9. Per germline, CDR1 LNHDA and CDR2 SQIVND (reference sequence). The CDR3 extends over 16 amino acids.

This clone was detected a few times. Other DNA sequences from this sample encode an identical CDR3 as well. J is TRBJ1-1 and V is TRBV29-1; D remains ambiguous. V lost 7 bases, J lost 0 bases, and 6 bases lay in between. Per germline, CDR1 SQVTM and CDR2 ANQGSEA. There are 11 residues in the CDR3. The CDR3, as DNA: TGCAGCGCAGGATTGAACACTGAAGCTTTCTTT. Translating gives CSAGLNTEAFF. The full variable domain, in which reference TRBV29-1 and TRBJ1-1 provide the parts outside the CDR3, is SAVISQKPSRDICQRGTSLTIQCQVDSQVTMMFWYRQQPGQSLTLIATANQGSEATYESGFVIDKFPISRPNLTFSTLTVSNMSPEDSSIYLCSAGLNTEAFFGQGTRLTVV.

The rearrangement links TRBV4-3 to TRBJ2-5; a weak D match, TRBD1 (6 bases). There are 14 residues in the CDR3. In germline, CDR1 is LGHNA, CDR2 YSLEER. V was pared by 0 bases and J by 6 bases, with 11 bases between. The CDR3 DNA is TGCGCCAGCAGCCAAGAAAGGGGGTCGAAGACCCAGTACTTC. Translation gives CASSQERGSKTQYF.

The CDR3 loop reads CASSPGQRNQPQHF. Written as DNA, the CDR3 is TGTGCCAGCAGCCCGGGACAGCGCAATCAGCCCCAGCATTTT. The chain joins TRBV5-6 to TRBJ1-5, with 7 bases that match TRBD1. Germline trimming cut 4 bases from V and 2 bases from J; bases unmatched to any gene: 3. The CDR3 has 14 amino acids. In germline, CDR1 is SGHDT, CDR2 YYEEEE.

V is TRBV4-1 and J is TRBJ2-1, with 9 bases that match TRBD1. Germline loops: CDR1 MGHRA, CDR2 YSYEKL. J lost 7 bases, V lost 3 bases, and 13 bases had no gene match. This CDR3 comprises 17 residues. This chain's CDR3 is CASSQDDTGGEGNEQFF. CDR3 coding DNA: TGCGCCAGCAGCCAGGATGATACAGGGGGCGAAGGGAATGAGCAGTTCTTC.

This clone was found a few times. The rearrangement joins TRBV19 to TRBJ1-2; 7 bases are shared with TRBD1. With V trimmed by 6 bases and J by 1 base, 8 bases remained unmatched. CDR3 size: 15 residues. Germline assignment: CDR1 LNHDA and CDR2 SQIVND (reference sequence). The CDR3 loop is CASRPRDSINYGYTF. The CDR3 DNA reads TGTGCCAGTAGGCCCAGGGACAGCATTAACTATGGCTACACCTTC.

CDR3: CSAKFGGYTF. CDR3 coding DNA: TGCAGTGCTAAGTTCGGAGGCTACACCTTC. V is TRBV20-1 and J is TRBJ1-2, with D uncertain. There are 10 residues in the CDR3. The ends were cut back, 4 bases at V and 8 bases at J, with 8 bases in the middle. The germline V gene encodes CDR1 DFQATT and CDR2 SNEGSKA (reference sequence).

A word on this clone: The sample carries other DNA sequences with the same CDR3. The J gene is TRBJ2-7, the V gene TRBV27, with D possibly being TRBD1 or TRBD2 (5 bases each). Germline V lookup: CDR1 MNHEY, CDR2 SMNVEV (reference sequence). Trimming shortened V by 5 bases and J by 0 bases, and 11 bases separated the two germline ends. This CDR3 has 14 amino acids. In DNA, the CDR3 is TGTGCCAGCAGTACCCGGGACGGCTCCTACGAGCAGTACTTC. Translating gives CASSTRDGSYEQYF.

The V gene is TRBV4-1, the J gene TRBJ2-3; D is uncertain. The V gene's germline CDR1 is MGHRA and CDR2 YSYEKL. Trimming left V 4 bases short and J 2 bases short, with 16 bases between. The CDR3 spans 16 residues. CDR3 region: CASSLLKAVNTDTQYF. CDR3 nucleotides: TGCGCCAGCAGCCTTCTAAAGGCAGTCAACACAGATACGCAGTATTTT.